Listed below are T cell receptor beta chains from one sample, sequenced in a study of T cell changes during pregnancy in multiple sclerosis. Profiling relied on immunoSEQ multiplex PCR, and the TCRdb table lists in-frame clones only, not all of them. Among 75,000 to 100,000 clones, about nine tenths were seen once, and the ten largest hold under 0.85%. This sample comprised peripheral blood, obtained in the second trimester of pregnancy. Every receptor here comes from a female donor in good health, enrolled as a control in a pregnancy study. Each CDR3 is given with its conserved first and last residue. D genes are given only for firm matches. Clone size is stated in some rows and not others, as once, few, many or a class when expanded.

J: TRBJ2-7
V: TRBV7-2
D: TRBD1
size: .
CDR3: CASSPKRDSSYEQYF
DNA: TGTGCCAGCAGCCCCAAACGGGACAGCTCCTACGAGCAGTACTTC

J: TRBJ1-1
V: TRBV4-1
D: TRBD1
size: .
CDR3: CASSHRQGAEGAEAFF
DNA: TGCGCCAGCAGCCACAGGCAGGGGGCAGAAGGGGCTGAAGCTTTCTTT

J: TRBJ2-1
V: TRBV6-4
D: TRBD2
size: .
CDR3: CASSPEGLAGNEQFF
DNA: TGTGCCAGCAGCCCCGAAGGACTAGCTGGGAATGAGCAGTTCTTC

J: TRBJ1-1
V: TRBV5-1
D: .
size: .
CDR3: CASSQNTEAFF
DNA: TGCGCCAGCAGCCAAAACACTGAAGCTTTCTTT

J: TRBJ2-2
V: TRBV18
D: .
size: .
CDR3: CASSPYDTGELFF
DNA: TGTGCCAGCTCACCATATGACACCGGGGAGCTGTTTTTT

J: TRBJ1-6
V: TRBV6-1
D: .
size: once
CDR3: CASSEAEAGHNSPLHF
DNA: TGTGCCAGCAGTGAAGCAGAAGCAGGGCATAATTCACCCCTCCACTTT

J: TRBJ1-2
V: TRBV7-9
D: .
size: .
CDR3: CASSLRTSYGYTF
DNA: TGTGCCAGCAGCTTGCGGACATCCTATGGCTACACCTTC

J: TRBJ2-5
V: TRBV14
D: TRBD2
size: .
CDR3: CASSLLTSGRETQYF
DNA: TGTGCCAGCAGCCTCTTGACTAGCGGGAGGGAGACCCAGTACTTC

J: TRBJ1-5
V: TRBV6-1
D: TRBD1
size: .
CDR3: CASRPTGARYQPQHF
DNA: TGTGCCAGCAGGCCGACAGGGGCTAGATATCAGCCCCAGCATTTT

J: TRBJ2-7
V: TRBV5-1
D: TRBD2
size: .
CDR3: CASHTRGAGDLGYEQYF
DNA: TGCGCCAGCCACACCCGGGGAGCGGGAGACTTAGGTTACGAGCAGTACTTC

J: TRBJ1-4
V: TRBV7-9
D: .
size: .
CDR3: CASSGPPGGVGLGEKLFF
DNA: TGTGCCAGCAGCGGCCCACCGGGGGGCGTGGGGTTAGGCGAAAAACTGTTTTTT

J: TRBJ1-1
V: TRBV6-6
D: .
size: .
CDR3: CASRSLMNTEAFF
DNA: TGTGCCAGCAGGTCACTCATGAACACTGAAGCTTTCTTT

J: TRBJ1-4
V: TRBV7-2
D: .
size: few
CDR3: CASAGRGKLFF
DNA: TGTGCCAGCGCCGGGAGGGGAAAACTGTTTTTT

J: TRBJ1-6
V: TRBV7-2
D: TRBD1
size: .
CDR3: CASSPQRGQVSPLHF
DNA: TGTGCCAGCAGCCCCCAAAGGGGGCAAGTATCACCCCTCCACTTT

J: TRBJ2-1
V: TRBV7-2
D: .
size: .
CDR3: CASSSPIYNEQFF
DNA: TGTGCCAGCAGCTCCCCTATCTATAATGAGCAGTTCTTC

J: TRBJ1-5
V: TRBV6-6
D: TRBD1
size: .
CDR3: CASSYYRGSNQPQHF
DNA: TGTGCCAGCAGTTACTACAGGGGGAGCAATCAGCCCCAGCATTTT

J: TRBJ2-5
V: TRBV11-2
D: .
size: .
CDR3: CASSARGIQETQYF
DNA: TGTGCCAGCAGCGCCCGGGGGATCCAAGAGACCCAGTACTTC

J: TRBJ2-1
V: TRBV9
D: .
size: .
CDR3: CASSRGLFDNEQFF
DNA: TGTGCCAGCAGCCGTGGTCTATTTGACAATGAGCAGTTCTTC

J: TRBJ1-1
V: TRBV6-5
D: .
size: .
CDR3: CASSYSPGNTEAFF
DNA: TGTGCCAGCAGTTACTCCCCGGGGAACACTGAAGCTTTCTTT

J: TRBJ2-7
V: TRBV6-6
D: TRBD1
size: .
CDR3: CASSYLDRPAYEQYF
DNA: TGTGCCAGCAGTTACTTGGACAGGCCAGCCTACGAGCAGTACTTC

J: TRBJ1-2
V: TRBV5-1
D: TRBD1
size: .
CDR3: CASSGGQGSYGYTF
DNA: TGCGCCAGCAGCGGGGGACAGGGCTCCTATGGCTACACCTTC

J: TRBJ2-7
V: TRBV11-2
D: TRBD1
size: .
CDR3: CASSPRQGPNEQYF
DNA: TGTGCCAGCAGCCCGCGACAGGGGCCCAACGAGCAGTACTTC

J: TRBJ2-1
V: TRBV21-1
D: .
size: .
CDR3: CASSPRDRVATYNEQFF
DNA: TGTGCCAGCAGCCCTCGGGACAGGGTGGCTACATACAATGAGCAGTTCTTC

J: TRBJ1-4
V: TRBV28
D: TRBD1
size: .
CDR3: CASSFRGLGEKLFF
DNA: TGTGCCAGCAGTTTCAGGGGGCTGGGTGAAAAACTGTTTTTT

J: TRBJ1-1
V: TRBV21-1
D: .
size: .
CDR3: CASSKEPGGGGTEAFF
DNA: TGTGCCAGCAGCAAAGAGCCGGGGGGAGGGGGGACTGAAGCTTTCTTT

J: TRBJ1-5
V: TRBV6-6
D: .
size: .
CDR3: CASSLDGRNKPQHF
DNA: TGTGCCAGCAGTTTGGACGGGAGAAATAAGCCCCAGCATTTT

J: TRBJ2-2
V: TRBV7-8
D: .
size: .
CDR3: CASSLFLTNTGELFF
DNA: TGTGCCAGCAGCTTATTTTTAACGAACACCGGGGAGCTGTTTTTT

J: TRBJ2-7
V: TRBV5-6
D: TRBD2
size: .
CDR3: CASSPVAGTTYEQYF
DNA: TGTGCCAGCAGCCCCGTAGCGGGAACTACCTACGAGCAGTACTTC

J: TRBJ2-7
V: TRBV5-1
D: TRBD1
size: .
CDR3: CASSSGDRSPYEQYF
DNA: TGCGCCAGCAGCTCGGGGGACAGGAGCCCCTACGAGCAGTACTTC

J: TRBJ2-2
V: TRBV6-5
D: TRBD2
size: .
CDR3: CASTRGGRVTGELFF
DNA: TGTGCCAGCACCCGGGGGGGGCGAGTAACCGGGGAGCTGTTTTTT

J: TRBJ1-1
V: TRBV4-1
D: TRBD1
size: .
CDR3: CASSQAQGVNTEAFF
DNA: TGCGCCAGCAGCCAAGCCCAGGGGGTGAACACTGAAGCTTTCTTT

J: TRBJ2-1
V: TRBV15
D: TRBD1
size: .
CDR3: CATAQGWNNEQFF
DNA: TGTGCCACCGCACAGGGGTGGAACAATGAGCAGTTCTTC

J: TRBJ2-1
V: TRBV28
D: .
size: .
CDR3: CASTLRATNEQFF
DNA: TGTGCCAGCACCCTGCGGGCAACCAATGAGCAGTTCTTC

J: TRBJ2-6
V: TRBV2
D: .
size: once
CDR3: CASSAFGANVLTF
DNA: TGTGCCAGCAGTGCTTTTGGGGCCAACGTCCTGACTTTC

J: TRBJ1-2
V: TRBV5-1
D: TRBD1
size: .
CDR3: CASSVGQAGQGYGYTF
DNA: TGCGCCAGCAGCGTGGGTCAAGCGGGACAGGGCTATGGCTACACCTTC

J: TRBJ2-2
V: TRBV7-9
D: TRBD1
size: .
CDR3: CAGQTGRDTGELFF
DNA: TGTGCCGGCCAGACAGGGCGGGACACCGGGGAGCTGTTTTTT

J: TRBJ2-3
V: TRBV7-9
D: TRBD1
size: .
CDR3: CASSLTGTGLDTQYF
DNA: TGTGCCAGCAGCTTAACCGGGACAGGGTTGGATACGCAGTATTTT

J: TRBJ2-7
V: TRBV10-1
D: .
size: .
CDR3: CASSQDSVRSYEQYF
DNA: TGCGCCAGCAGCCAAGATAGCGTTCGCTCCTACGAGCAGTACTTC

J: TRBJ2-5
V: TRBV5-1
D: TRBD2
size: .
CDR3: CASSPGLAGFLGETQYF
DNA: TGCGCCAGCAGCCCGGGACTAGCGGGTTTTCTTGGGGAGACCCAGTACTTC

J: TRBJ1-2
V: TRBV4-1
D: TRBD1
size: once
CDR3: CASSRLDRDYGYTF
DNA: TGCGCCAGCAGCCGCCTGGACAGGGACTATGGCTACACCTTC

J: TRBJ1-2
V: TRBV6-1
D: TRBD1
size: .
CDR3: CASRGTAYRYTF
DNA: TGTGCCAGCAGGGGGACAGCCTATCGCTACACCTTC

J: TRBJ1-4
V: TRBV18
D: .
size: .
CDR3: CASSPRGEEKLFF
DNA: TGTGCCAGCTCACCAAGGGGTGAGGAAAAACTGTTTTTT

J: TRBJ1-1
V: TRBV29-1
D: TRBD1
size: .
CDR3: CSVERGQPMNTEAFF
DNA: TGCAGCGTTGAAAGGGGACAGCCCATGAACACTGAAGCTTTCTTT

J: TRBJ1-1
V: TRBV6-5
D: .
size: once
CDR3: CASSSPGVGNTEAFF
DNA: TGTGCCAGCAGTTCCCCAGGGGTGGGGAATACTGAAGCTTTCTTT

J: TRBJ2-2
V: TRBV6-5
D: .
size: .
CDR3: CASSQGRGGTGELFF
DNA: TGTGCCAGCAGCCAGGGCCGGGGAGGCACCGGGGAGCTGTTTTTT

J: TRBJ1-5
V: TRBV7-2
D: .
size: .
CDR3: CASSFGSGWNQPQHF
DNA: TGTGCCAGCAGCTTCGGATCGGGTTGGAATCAGCCCCAGCATTTT